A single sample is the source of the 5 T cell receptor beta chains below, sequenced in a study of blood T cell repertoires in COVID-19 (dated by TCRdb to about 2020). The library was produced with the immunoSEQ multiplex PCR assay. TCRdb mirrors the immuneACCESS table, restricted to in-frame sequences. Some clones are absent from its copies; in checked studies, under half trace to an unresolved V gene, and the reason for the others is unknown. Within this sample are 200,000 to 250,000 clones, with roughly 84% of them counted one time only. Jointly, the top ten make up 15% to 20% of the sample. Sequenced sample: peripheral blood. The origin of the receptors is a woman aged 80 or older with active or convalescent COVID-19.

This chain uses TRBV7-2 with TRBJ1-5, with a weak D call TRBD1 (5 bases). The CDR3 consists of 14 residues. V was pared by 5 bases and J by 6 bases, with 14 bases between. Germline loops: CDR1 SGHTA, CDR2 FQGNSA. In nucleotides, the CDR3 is TGTGCCAGCAGCGGGGCAGGGCAAACTCAGCCCCAGCATTTT. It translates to CASSGAGQTQPQHF.

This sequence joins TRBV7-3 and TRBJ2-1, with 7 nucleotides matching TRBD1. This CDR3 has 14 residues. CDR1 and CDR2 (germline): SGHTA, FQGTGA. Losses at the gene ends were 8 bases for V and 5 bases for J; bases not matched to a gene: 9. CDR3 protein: CASSPRGPDNEQFF. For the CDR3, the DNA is TGTGCCAGCTCCCCGAGGGGGCCGGACAATGAGCAGTTCTTC.

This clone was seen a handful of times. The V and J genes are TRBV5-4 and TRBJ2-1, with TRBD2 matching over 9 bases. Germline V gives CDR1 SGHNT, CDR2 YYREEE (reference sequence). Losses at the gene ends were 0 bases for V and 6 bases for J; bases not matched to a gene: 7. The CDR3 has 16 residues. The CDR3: CASSLGGTSLANEQFF. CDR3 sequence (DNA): TGTGCCAGCAGCTTGGGTGGGACTAGCTTAGCCAATGAGCAGTTCTTC. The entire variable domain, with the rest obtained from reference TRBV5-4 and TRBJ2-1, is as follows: ETGVTQSPTHLIKTRGQQVTLRCSSQSGHNTVSWYQQALGQGPQFIFQYYREEENGRGNFPPRFSGLQFPNYSSELNVNALELDDSALYLCASSLGGTSLANEQFFGPGTRLTVL.

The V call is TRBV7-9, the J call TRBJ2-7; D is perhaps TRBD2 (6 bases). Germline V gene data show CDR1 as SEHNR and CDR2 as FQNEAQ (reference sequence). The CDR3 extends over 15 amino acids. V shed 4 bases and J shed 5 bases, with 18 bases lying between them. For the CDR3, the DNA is TGTGCCAGCAGCTCCGATAGGCCGTGGGGGGACGAGCAGTACTTC. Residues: CASSSDRPWGDEQYF.

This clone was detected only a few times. CDR3 sequence reads: CASSPRQTGTSGGRDTQYF. The CDR3 nucleotides read TGTGCCAGCTCACCACGGCAGACCGGGACTAGCGGGGGCCGGGATACGCAGTATTTT. The rearrangement joins TRBV18 to TRBJ2-3, with TRBD2 identical over 14 bases. CDR1 is KGHSH and CDR2 is LQKENI in the germline V gene. The trim removed 1 base at V and 6 bases at J, leaving 12 bases unmatched. The CDR3 runs 19 residues.